This paragraph covers one T cell receptor (beta chain) sequence. Authors' analysis steps: The authors estimated nucleated cell counts from reference gene primer amplification. Generated by immunoSEQ multiplex PCR, the TCRdb table keeps only in-frame clones and is missing some. The V and J calls and clone size come from that table; D and trimming were worked out from the DNA. Of tens of thousands of clones listed, approximately 84% are singletons. This sample is part of a study of blood T cell repertoires in COVID-19. Study context: Sites in the United States, Italy and Spain provided acute and convalescent COVID-19 samples. PBMCs, B-cell-depleted T cells, or T cells were the source of the cDNA or gDNA that made up the material.

Trimming at V came to 3 bases and at J to 8 bases, leaving 6 bases not matched to a gene. CDR1 is SGHRS and CDR2 is YFSETQ in the germline V gene. This CDR3 comprises 15 residues. The clonotype originates from a man in his 70s with acute or convalescent COVID-19. V and J are TRBV5-1 and TRBJ2-1; 12 bases agree with TRBD2. Sequenced input: peripheral blood. CDR3 sequence reads: CASSSGLAGMHEQFF. For the CDR3, the DNA is TGCGCCAGCAGCTCCGGACTAGCGGGAATGCATGAGCAGTTCTTC.